A single sample is the source of the 21 T cell receptor beta chains below, sequenced in a study of CD8+ T cells in alopecia areata. cDNA prepared by RNA extraction and subsequent reverse transcription served as the template for sequencing. Method: immunoSEQ multiplex PCR; TCRdb's copy keeps in-frame clones and lacks some. The table shows 100,000 to 130,000 clones, with 84% occurring only once. Indicated treatment: oral pan-JAK inhibitor, 5-10 mg twice daily. The input for sequencing was CD8+ T cells sorted from blood, taken at week 24, from a patient treated with tofacitinib. These receptors originate from a human donor with alopecia areata.

About this clone: A far larger clone is one base from this, pointing to a likely read error. V is TRBV10-3 and J is TRBJ2-1; TRBD1 matches at 9 bases. Germline CDR1 is ENHRY and CDR2 is SYGVKD. V lost 6 bases to trimming and J lost 9 bases; unmatched junction nucleotides: 9. This CDR3 region has 14 residues. The CDR3 is CAISPGTGFAEQFF. In DNA, the CDR3 is TGTGCCATCAGCCCCGGGACAGGGTTTGCTGAGCAGTTCTTC.

Concerning this clone: One end of the junction varies from germline; a read error may be responsible. The chain employs TRBV4-1 and TRBJ1-3, with 7 bases aligning to TRBD1. This CDR3 contains 15 residues. CDR1 is MGHRA and CDR2 is YSYEKL in the germline V gene. The CDR3 nucleotides read TGCGCCAGCAGGCAAGGGGGCAACTCTGGAAACACCATATATTTT. Protein: CASRQGGNSGNTIYF.

The genes are TRBV9 and TRBJ2-7; D not resolved. The germline V and J ends were trimmed by 3 bases and 2 bases, with 12 bases remaining between them. The CDR3 sequence is 14 residues long. CDR1 SGDLS and CDR2 YYNGEE come from the germline V gene. CDR3 sequence: CASSARGETYEQYF. DNA of the CDR3: TGTGCCAGCAGCGCCCGCGGTGAGACCTACGAGCAGTACTTC.

This rearrangement joins TRBV6-5 to TRBJ2-1, with D perhaps matching TRBD2 (5 bases). The CDR3 extends over 13 amino acids. V shed 2 bases and J shed 6 bases, with 8 bases lying between them. Germline CDR1 and CDR2: MNHEY and SVGAGI. The CDR3 region is CASSYALGNEQFF. The DNA for the CDR3 is TGTGCCAGCAGTTACGCACTAGGCAATGAGCAGTTCTTC.

The chain is built from TRBV5-6 and TRBJ2-1; 8 bases map to TRBD2. The J segment lost 4 bases and the V segment lost 6 bases, leaving 15 bases of the junction unmatched. The germline CDR1 and CDR2 sequences are SGHDT and YYEEEE. The CDR3 spans 17 residues. DNA of the CDR3: TGTGCCAGCACAGACTTGGGTGAGCGGGGGCTGTACAATGAGCAGTTCTTC. Its protein product is CASTDLGERGLYNEQFF.

J is TRBJ2-2 and V is TRBV5-6; a weak D match, TRBD2 (6 bases). Germline V gene sequence: CDR1 SGHDT, CDR2 YYEEEE. V was clipped by 0 bases and J by 6 bases, with 12 bases between them. This CDR3 region has 15 residues. The CDR3 DNA sequence: TGTGCCAGCAGCTTGGCCGGGCGCGGGGCCGGGGAGCTGTTTTTT. This encodes CASSLAGRGAGELFF.

The genes are TRBV5-6 and TRBJ1-2; D is ambiguous. CDR1 SGHDT and CDR2 YYEEEE come from the germline V gene. The CDR3 covers 15 residues. The V end lost 1 base, the J end lost 4 bases, and 14 bases lay between the germline ends. CDR3 protein: CASSLRMGRIYGYTF. DNA of the CDR3: TGTGCCAGCAGCTTGCGTATGGGTCGTATCTATGGCTACACCTTC.

V gene TRBV5-1 combines with J gene TRBJ2-3, with 8 bases identical to TRBD2. The CDR3 is made up of 14 amino acids. The junction had 3 bases not matched to a gene; V was cut back by 4 bases and J by 2 bases. Looked up from germline, CDR1 is SGHRS and CDR2 is YFSETQ. This chain's CDR3 is CASSKAGVTDTQYF. CDR3 bases: TGCGCCAGCAGCAAAGCGGGGGTCACAGATACGCAGTATTTT.

This chain joins TRBV5-6 and TRBJ2-7, with D tentatively TRBD1 (5 bases). CDR1 and CDR2 (germline): SGHDT, YYEEEE. This CDR3 comprises 14 residues. V was pared by 1 base and J by 3 bases, with 11 bases between. CDR3: CASSLSGHIYEQYF. Written as DNA, the CDR3 is TGTGCCAGCAGCTTGTCAGGACACATCTACGAGCAGTACTTC.

The V and J genes are TRBV7-9 and TRBJ2-5, with 10 bases lining up with TRBD1. With V trimmed by 5 bases and J by 3 bases, 6 bases remained unmatched. The germline V gene has CDR1 SEHNR and CDR2 FQNEAQ (reference sequence). The CDR3 length is 15 residues. CDR3 in amino acids: CASSPSGTGEETQYF. The DNA for the CDR3 is TGTGCCAGCAGCCCTTCCGGGACAGGGGAAGAGACCCAGTACTTC. Full variable domain (remainder filled in from reference TRBV7-9 and TRBJ2-5): DTGVSQNPRHKITKRGQNVTFRCDPISEHNRLYWYRQTLGQGPEFLTYFQNEAQLEKSRLLSDRFSAERPKGSFSTLEIQRTEQGDSAMYLCASSPSGTGEETQYFGPGTRLLVL.

This chain links TRBV7-8 with TRBJ2-5; no firm D call. Germline values: CDR1 SGHVS, CDR2 FQNEAQ. The CDR3 spans 13 residues. The germline V and J ends were trimmed by 3 bases and 3 bases, with 8 bases remaining between them. Written as DNA, the CDR3 is TGTGCCAGCAGCTTTTTTCGGGAAGAGACCCAGTACTTC. It codes for CASSFFREETQYF.

V is TRBV6-5 and J is TRBJ2-5, with 8 bases identical to TRBD2. J was trimmed by 0 bases and V by 5 bases; bases with no gene match: 2. CDR1 and CDR2 from the germline V gene are MNHEY and SVGAGI. This CDR3 spans 14 amino acids. The CDR3 spells CASSDGGDQETQYF. The DNA for the CDR3 is TGTGCCAGCAGTGACGGGGGGGACCAAGAGACCCAGTACTTC.

V gene TRBV27 combines with J gene TRBJ1-5; D remains unclear. V shed 0 bases and J shed 5 bases, with 5 bases lying between them. The CDR3 is made up of 13 amino acids. Germline CDR1 and CDR2: MNHEY and SMNVEV (reference sequence). The CDR3 loop reads CASSLSPDQPQHF. Here the CDR3 DNA reads TGTGCCAGCAGTTTATCGCCCGATCAGCCCCAGCATTTT.

This clone occurred once. V is TRBV23-1 and J is TRBJ1-5; TRBD1 matches 9 bases. TRBV23-1 counts as an open reading frame of uncertain function. The CDR3 consists of 13 residues. V was clipped by 11 bases and J by 1 base; unmatched bases: 3. CDR3 in amino acids: CAGTGGSNQPQHF. CDR3 DNA: TGCGCCGGAACAGGGGGCAGCAATCAGCCCCAGCATTTT.

V usage is TRBV6-5 and J usage is TRBJ2-2; 8 bases match TRBD1. The CDR3 extends over 15 amino acids. V was pared by 5 bases and J by 4 bases, with 6 bases of the junction left unmatched. Looked up from germline, CDR1 is MNHEY and CDR2 is SVGAGI. The CDR3 region is CASSPGGIGTGELFF. CDR3 DNA sequence: TGTGCCAGCAGTCCAGGGGGCATAGGCACCGGGGAGCTGTTTTTT.

The V and J genes are TRBV7-2 and TRBJ2-2; D gene uncertain. Germline V gives CDR1 SGHTA, CDR2 FQGNSA. The CDR3 runs to 14 residues. V shed 4 bases and J shed 0 bases, with 6 bases lying between them. CDR3 residues: CASSYTTNTGELFF. The CDR3 DNA is TGTGCCAGCAGCTATACAACGAACACCGGGGAGCTGTTTTTT.

This sequence joins TRBV6-5 and TRBJ1-2; no clear D gene. The CDR3 covers 15 residues. V lost 6 bases to trimming and J lost 8 bases, with 22 bases between them. Germline V gene data show CDR1 as MNHEY and CDR2 as SVGAGI. CDR3 in DNA: TGTGCCAGCAGAACCCCTACTGACGGAGAGGAGGGCTACACCTTC. It specifies CASRTPTDGEEGYTF.

CDR3 residues: CASSGPLAGETYNEQFF. CDR3 DNA: TGTGCCAGCAGTGGACCCTTAGCGGGGGAGACCTACAATGAGCAGTTCTTC. The chain is built from TRBV6-1 and TRBJ2-1, with TRBD2 matching over 9 bases. V shed 4 bases and J 2 bases; nucleotides not matched to a gene: 9. The germline CDR1 and CDR2 sequences are MNHNS and SASEGT. This CDR3 contains 17 residues.

The CDR3 coding sequence is TGCGCCAGCACCCTCCCGGGACAGGGGGCTGACGGGGATGAGAACACTGAAGCTTTCTTT. The encoded protein is CASTLPGQGADGDENTEAFF. The chain combines TRBV5-1 with TRBJ1-1; TRBD1 aligns across 12 bases. CDR3 length: 20 amino acids. Per the germline V gene, CDR1 is SGHRS and CDR2 is YFSETQ. With V trimmed by 6 bases and J by 1 base, 19 bases remained unmatched.

As regards this clone: At one end, the junction sequence differs from germline, possibly due to a read error. The chain joins TRBV7-7 to TRBJ2-1, with 7 positions matching TRBD2. The CDR3 sequence is 19 residues long. Per germline, CDR1 SSHAT and CDR2 FNYEAQ (reference sequence). The CDR3 DNA follows: TGTGCTAGCAGCTTAAGGACCTCATTCGCGGGGGATACCTACAATGAGCAGTTCTTC. Translated: CASSLRTSFAGDTYNEQFF.

This chain uses TRBV6-6 with TRBJ2-7, with D uncertain. Germline CDR1 is MNHNY and CDR2 is SVGAGI (reference sequence). The CDR3 has 12 residues. Between the trimmed V and J ends, which lost 5 bases and 6 bases, there was a span of 11 bases. CDR3 DNA sequence: TGTGCCAGCAGTGTCGCAGGATCCGAGCAGTACTTC. It yields the protein CASSVAGSEQYF.